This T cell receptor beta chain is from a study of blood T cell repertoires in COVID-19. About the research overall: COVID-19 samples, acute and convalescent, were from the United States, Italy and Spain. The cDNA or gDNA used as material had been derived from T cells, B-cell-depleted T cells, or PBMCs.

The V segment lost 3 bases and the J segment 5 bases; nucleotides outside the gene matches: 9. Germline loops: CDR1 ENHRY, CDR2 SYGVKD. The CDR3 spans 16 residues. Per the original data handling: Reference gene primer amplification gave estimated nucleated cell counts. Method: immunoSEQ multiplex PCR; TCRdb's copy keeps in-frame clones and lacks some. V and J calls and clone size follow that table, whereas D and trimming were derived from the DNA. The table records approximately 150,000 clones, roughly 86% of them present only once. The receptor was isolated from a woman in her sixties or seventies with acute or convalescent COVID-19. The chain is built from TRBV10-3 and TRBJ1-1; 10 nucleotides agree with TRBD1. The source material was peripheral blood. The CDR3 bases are TGTGCCATCAGTGACAGGACAGGGGGGATGGGGACTGAAGCTTTCTTT. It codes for CAISDRTGGMGTEAFF.